The 14 T cell receptor beta chains below come from one sample, sequenced in a study of blood T cell repertoires in COVID-19. TCRdb's copy holds only in-frame clones and misses some; the assay was immunoSEQ multiplex PCR. Here the sample spans some 150,000 clones, 65% to 85% being singletons. The material sequenced was peripheral blood. The receptor set was obtained from a woman aged 45-60 years with acute or convalescent COVID-19.

The chain has TRBV6-5 and TRBJ1-1; D not resolved. V gave up 2 bases and J gave up 1 base, with 8 bases separating them. There are 14 residues in the CDR3. Germline values: CDR1 MNHEY, CDR2 SVGAGI. The CDR3 loop is CASSYEGGNTEAFF. CDR3 sequence (DNA): TGTGCCAGCAGTTACGAGGGCGGGAACACTGAAGCTTTCTTT.

This clone showed up just once. V and J are TRBV5-4 and TRBJ2-4; the D is unclear. The CDR3 loop spans 17 amino acids. Trimming removed 0 bases from V and 1 base from J, with 14 bases in between. Germline assignment: CDR1 SGHNT and CDR2 YYREEE (reference sequence). DNA of the CDR3: TGTGCCAGCAGCTTGGCGGGTGAGAGCGTGGCCAAAAACATTCAGTACTTC. Translation: CASSLAGESVAKNIQYF.

This chain joins TRBV7-6 and TRBJ1-3; 7 positions match TRBD1. The CDR3 extends over 16 amino acids. Unmatched junction bases numbered 12, after V lost 1 base and J lost 9 bases. CDR1 is SGHVS and CDR2 is FNYEAQ in the germline V gene. As DNA, the CDR3 is TGTGCCAGCAGCTTAGTTCTCGGGAGACAGGGCCTCACCATATATTTT. This codes for CASSLVLGRQGLTIYF.

The chain uses TRBV7-9 and TRBJ1-1; D unresolved. The CDR3 has 15 amino acids. Germline CDR1 and CDR2: SEHNR and FQNEAQ (reference sequence). The ends were cut back, 6 bases at V and 1 base at J, with 15 bases in the middle. The CDR3 DNA reads as TGTGCCAGCAGGGGAGAAGGGTATCCGAACACTGAAGCTTTCTTT. It is translated as CASRGEGYPNTEAFF.

V and J are TRBV6-2 or TRBV6-3 and TRBJ2-1; D might be TRBD1 (5 bases). Trimming cost V 6 bases and J 9 bases, with 24 bases left between them. Germline CDR1 MNHEY, CDR2 SVGEGT. This CDR3 is 16 amino acids long. Here the CDR3 DNA reads TGTGCCAGCAGCCTCGACAGTTCCCCTGGGTTTCTTGAGCAGTTCTTC. As protein: CASSLDSSPGFLEQFF.

Regarding this clone: Other DNA sequences in this sample translate to the same CDR3. This chain uses TRBV6-2 or TRBV6-3 with TRBJ2-1; TRBD2 matches 7 bases. V was pared by 3 bases and J by 2 bases, with 4 bases of the junction left unmatched. CDR3 length: 15 residues. CDR1 MNHEY and CDR2 SVGEGT come from the germline V gene. The DNA for the CDR3 is TGTGCCAGCAGTTATGGCGGGGGACCCTACAATGAGCAGTTCTTC. Its translation is CASSYGGGPYNEQFF.

There are many counts of this clone. The rearrangement uses TRBV5-4 and TRBJ2-7; D is unresolved. This CDR3 contains 18 residues. Between the trimmed V and J ends, which lost 4 bases and 5 bases, there was a span of 28 bases. From germline, CDR1 is SGHNT and CDR2 YYREEE (reference sequence). CDR3 DNA: TGTGCCAGCAGCCCGGGTTTAGGTCAGCAAAATATTGACCACGAGCAGTACTTC. Amino acid sequence: CASSPGLGQQNIDHEQYF.

This clone was seen more than once but under ten times. The chain has TRBV19 and TRBJ2-5; a weak D match, TRBD2 (5 bases). Trimming removed 6 bases from V and 5 bases from J, with 19 bases in between. Germline loops: CDR1 LNHDA, CDR2 SQIVND (reference sequence). The CDR3 sequence is 15 residues long. CDR3 protein: CASRTRAGGGETQYF. CDR3 sequence (DNA): TGTGCCAGTAGGACCCGGGCAGGTGGCGGGGAGACCCAGTACTTC.

The chain links TRBV3-1 (or the pseudogene TRBV3-2) to TRBJ2-7; a weak D match, TRBD2 (5 bases). The V and J ends lost 1 base and 3 bases respectively, with 25 bases between them. CDR3 size: 19 residues. The V gene's germline CDR1 is LGHDT and CDR2 YNNKEL (reference sequence). In DNA form, the CDR3 reads TGTGCCAGCAGCCAAGGGCTTCTTAAGCTATCTAGCCTAAACTACGAGCAGTACTTC. This translates into CASSQGLLKLSSLNYEQYF.

At least ten counts were recorded for this clone. The J gene is TRBJ2-7, the V gene TRBV28; 8 bases map to TRBD2. CDR1 and CDR2 (germline): MDHEN, SYDVKM. Losses at the gene ends were 11 bases for V and 2 bases for J; bases not matched to a gene: 11. The CDR3 runs to 14 residues. In DNA form, the CDR3 reads TGTGCCTCGACCGGGGGGGGGAACCCCTACGAGCAGTACTTC. Translation gives CASTGGGNPYEQYF. The full variable domain, rest sourced from reference TRBV28 and TRBJ2-7, is DVKVTQSSRYLVKRTGEKVFLECVQDMDHENMFWYRQDPGLGLRLIYFSYDVKMKEKGDIPEGYSVSREKKERFSLILESASTNQTSMYLCASTGGGNPYEQYFGPGTRLTVT.

J is TRBJ2-1 and V is TRBV6-2 or TRBV6-3; D gene ambiguous. The CDR3 runs to 17 residues. Deletions cut 2 bases from V and 0 bases from J, with 14 bases between. Germline CDR1 reads MNHEY; CDR2 reads SVGEGT. This chain's CDR3 is CASSYGLATDSYNEQFF. DNA of the CDR3: TGTGCCAGCAGTTACGGTTTGGCAACCGACTCCTACAATGAGCAGTTCTTC.

This rearrangement joins TRBV5-1 to TRBJ1-6, with TRBD1 identical over 8 bases. Germline V gene data show CDR1 as SGHRS and CDR2 as YFSETQ. V shed 4 bases and J 6 bases; nucleotides not matched to a gene: 3. The CDR3 consists of 14 residues. CDR3 region: CASSDGQGNSPLHF. The CDR3, as DNA: TGCGCCAGCAGCGACGGACAGGGTAATTCACCCCTCCACTTT. The full variable domain, completed using reference TRBV5-1 and TRBJ1-6, is KAGVTQTPRYLIKTRGQQVTLSCSPISGHRSVSWYQQTPGQGLQFLFEYFSETQRNKGNFPGRFSGRQFSNSRSEMNVSTLELGDSALYLCASSDGQGNSPLHFGNGTRLTVT.

The J gene is TRBJ1-5, the V gene TRBV3-1 (or the pseudogene TRBV3-2); D remains unclear. Germline V gene data show CDR1 as LGHDT and CDR2 as YNNKEL (reference sequence). This CDR3 comprises 8 residues. V was pared by 6 bases and J by 12 bases, with 3 bases between. The CDR3 is CASRSQHF. Here the CDR3 DNA reads TGTGCCAGCAGGAGCCAGCATTTT.

The chain employs TRBV7-2 and TRBJ1-6, with 8 bases aligning to TRBD1. The CDR3 is 15 residues long. Germline CDR1 reads SGHTA; CDR2 reads FQGNSA. V lost 3 bases to trimming and J lost 9 bases; unmatched junction nucleotides: 7. CDR3 region: CASSFLTGVRSPLHF. The DNA of the CDR3 is TGTGCCAGCAGCTTCCTGACAGGGGTCCGTTCACCCCTCCACTTT. Combining the CDR3 with reference TRBV7-2 and TRBJ1-6 gives the whole variable domain GAGVSQSPSNKVTEKGKDVELRCDPISGHTALYWYRQSLGQGLEFLIYFQGNSAPDKSGLPSDRFSAERTGGSVSTLTIQRTQQEDSAVYLCASSFLTGVRSPLHFGNGTRLTVT.